The sequence of this T cell receptor (beta chain) was determined in a study of cytomegalovirus exposure and HLA in healthy donors. Study-wide background: Earlier, about 180 million T cells were analyzed, and some 120 million unique TCR beta sequences were found among them.

On this clone: Its antigen is unidentified.

The germline CDR1 and CDR2 sequences are SGHRS and YFSETQ. This CDR3 is 15 amino acids long. The ends were cut back, 0 bases at V and 2 bases at J, with 12 bases in the middle. The study, taken as a whole, reports: When analyzed later, the rates of TCR association showed variation by HLA locus, with DRB1 the most and HLA-C the fewest. The authors enumerated over 150 TCR beta chains as linked to cytomegalovirus.

Primers: 60 Vbeta forward and 13 Jbeta reverse. Data came from immunoSEQ multiplex PCR; TCRdb stores just in-frame clones and leaves some out. This sample has 100,000 to 150,000 clones, with about 81% found just once. All donors participated as healthy donors of bone marrow. The specimen was PBMCs. The J gene is TRBJ2-7, the V gene TRBV5-1, with D unresolved. The sequence derives from a middle-aged woman in good health and CMV-seropositive. The CDR3 reads CASSLAAQPTYEQYF. CDR3 DNA: TGCGCCAGCAGCTTGGCCGCTCAACCTACCTACGAGCAGTACTTC.